In this sample, the clone carrying this TCR beta chain turned up once. Its antigen is unidentified. The data belong to a study of T cell responses to AZD1222 COVID-19 vaccine. Study findings and constraints: Spike-specific TCR breadth rose after two AZD1222 doses, and depth rose as well.

In germline, CDR1 is MNHEY, CDR2 SMNVEV (reference sequence). CDR3 length: 15 residues. V lost 4 bases to trimming and J lost 3 bases; unmatched junction nucleotides: 2. Clones were read by immunoSEQ multiplex PCR, and TCRdb kept only the in-frame ones, dropping some. The top ten clones hold about 3% of a sample with 110,000 to 150,000 clones, roughly 90% of them seen once. The clonotype was recovered from an adult in good health. The material was peripheral blood, obtained on day 0 of AZD1222 vaccination. The gene calls are TRBV27 and TRBJ2-1, with 11 bases fitting TRBD2. CDR3 coding DNA: TGTGCCAGCAGTTCGGGACTAGCGGACTACAATGAGCAGTTCTTC. It yields the protein CASSSGLADYNEQFF.